The 7 T cell receptor beta chains presented below share a single source sample, sequenced in a study of identical twins. TCRdb redid the calling of the 5' RACE reads with MiXCR, one entry per CDR3 protein. In the table there are more than 350,000 distinct CDR3 sequences, around 9% of which are singletons. Material for sequencing was naive T cells sorted from blood. These receptors came from a woman aged 45-65 years in good health.

The genes are TRBV11-2 and TRBJ2-7; D call uncertain. The V gene's germline CDR1 is SGHAT and CDR2 FQNNGV. V lost 3 bases and J 6 bases, leaving 6 bases between the germline ends. There are 11 residues in the CDR3. The CDR3 bases are TGTGCCAGCAGCTTCGGATTCGAGCAGTACGTC. This codes for CASSFGFEQYV.

This clonotype was seen many times. The CDR3 protein is CASSLDWSLLEQYF. The CDR3 region has the DNA TGCGCCAGCAGCCTGGACTGGAGCCTGCTCGAGCAGTACTTC. The J gene is TRBJ2-7, the V gene TRBV5-1, with D possibly TRBD2 on 5 matching bases. This CDR3 contains 14 residues. The germline V and J ends were trimmed by 4 bases and 6 bases, with 17 bases remaining between them. CDR1 and CDR2 (germline): SGHRS, YFSETQ.

This clonotype was observed a few times. The chain has TRBV4-1 and TRBJ2-4; no clear D gene. The V gene lost 2 bases and the J gene lost 0 bases, with 5 bases spanning the gap. Germline CDR1 and CDR2: MGHRA and YSYEKL. The CDR3 sequence is 14 residues long. The CDR3 DNA sequence: TGCGCCAGCAGCCAACCCGTAGCCAAAAACATTCAGTACTTC. It codes for CASSQPVAKNIQYF.

This clonotype came up a few times. The rearrangement joins TRBV2 to TRBJ2-2; D not resolved. The germline CDR1 and CDR2 sequences are SNHLY and FYNNEI. Trimming cost V 7 bases and J 11 bases, with 14 bases left between them. The length of the CDR3 is 12 residues. The CDR3 DNA is TGTGCCAGCAATCTCTACTCTAGAGAGCTGTTTTTT. Its translation is CASNLYSRELFF.

As to this clonotype: The junction departs from germline at one end; a sequencing error may be responsible. CDR3 amino acids: CASSLAGGPSNEQFF. CDR3 coding DNA: TGTGCCAGCAGCTTAGCGGGAGGGCCGTCAAATGAGCAGTTCTTC. V usage is TRBV12-3 or TRBV12-4 and J usage is TRBJ2-1, with 11 bases fitting TRBD2. CDR3 length: 15 residues.

This chain connects TRBV29-1 to TRBJ2-3; TRBD2 aligns across 10 bases. The CDR3 covers 16 residues. The junction had 8 bases not matched to a gene; V was cut back by 1 base and J by 4 bases. CDR1 is SQVTM and CDR2 is ANQGSEA in the germline V gene. The CDR3 sequence is CSVEGGLAGAPDTQYF. The DNA of the CDR3 is TGCAGCGTTGAAGGGGGGCTAGCGGGAGCTCCAGATACGCAGTATTTT.

The sample holds a few counts of this clonotype. The gene calls are TRBV24-1 and TRBJ1-2, with D possibly TRBD1 on 6 matching bases. The CDR3 runs 14 residues. Germline CDR1 is KGHDR and CDR2 is SFDVKD. V was shortened by 4 bases and J by 7 bases, with 15 bases between the two germline ends. The DNA of the CDR3 is TGTGCCACCAGTGACCACACAGGGAATGGTGGCTACACCTTC. Translated: CATSDHTGNGGYTF.